The T cell receptor (beta chain) described here comes from a study of response to subunit inactivated influenza vaccine. TCRdb re-derived calls from the RT-PCR reads in MiXCR, one entry per CDR3 protein. Among 500,000 to 550,000 distinct CDR3 sequences, less than 25% were seen once, and the ten largest hold 2.5% to 3%. From germline, CDR1 is SGHTA and CDR2 FQGNSA. Trimming stripped 4 bases from V and 5 bases from J, with 11 bases between. The CDR3 covers 13 residues. The sample also formed part of further work on T cells expressing NK-cell markers. That report adds: 5'RACE template switching with UMIs generated TCR beta cDNA. Several of the donors also had these clonotypes leading their CD3+CD56-NKG2C+ fraction.

The clonotype originates from a man aged 45-65 years who received an inactivated influenza vaccine. The source was CD4+ T cells sorted from PBMCs, collected 11 to 12 days after vaccination. The chain links TRBV7-2 to TRBJ2-5; D ambiguous. The chain's CDR3 is CASSSLRTETQYF. CDR3 bases: TGTGCCAGCAGCTCACTACGGACCGAGACCCAGTACTTC.